This note documents a single T cell receptor (beta chain) sequence. Its antigen remains undetermined. No base quality information exists; no much larger clone differs at one position. Library preparation employed the immunoSEQ multiplex PCR assay. To provide template for TCR sequencing, every sample had RNA extracted and reverse transcribed into cDNA. First-strand cDNA was synthesized with SuperScript III using a 2:1 mix of oligo-dT and random hexamers. A synthetic immune receptor repertoire was used to assess amplification bias, and residual bias was removed computationally. The study's processing was this. Raw reads were preprocessed to remove errors, and CDR3 was defined according to IMGT conventions as the region from the conserved cysteine to phenylalanine. Clonality was computed as 1 minus the Shannon entropy, with the entropy normalized by log2 of the number of productive unique TCRs. CD4 or CD8 identity of scalp clones was inferred by cross-referencing scalp TCRbeta sequences with sorted blood CD4 and CD8 repertoires. TCRdb provides this immuneACCESS table in a form limited to in-frame rearrangements. Some clones are lacking; in checked studies, under half of them reflect an unresolved V gene, and why the rest are absent is not known. Clone size and the V and J calls come from that table; the DNA yielded D and trimming. This sample is represented by approximately 170,000 clones; approximately 60% of them were singletons. The ten largest clones take up roughly 0.67% of the sample.

The record originates from a study of CD8+ T cells in alopecia areata (dated by TCRdb to 2016 to 2019). Concerning the study at large: Treated patients were enrolled in an open-label pilot trial of oral tofacitinib, 5 to 10 mg twice daily, for moderate-to-severe alopecia areata. Scalp clonality was compared among normal scalp (n=4), patchy alopecia areata scalp (n=8), and alopecia totalis/universalis scalp (n=8). Amplification of TCRbeta CDR3 regions was done by immunoSEQ multiplex PCR using 35 Vbeta forward primers and 13 Jbeta reverse primers. Tofacitinib was administered for 6 to 18 months, and 6 months of follow-up off drug were then conducted to assess delayed response and recurrence. Patients on tofacitinib were biopsied at baseline and after 4 and 24 weeks of treatment, and several of the patients also had a later scalp biopsy. To study T cell clonal expansion in alopecia areata, the researchers applied high-throughput TCRbeta sequencing to both the C3H/HeJ mouse model and human patients. RNA was extracted with the PAXgene miRNA kit for fixed scalp, the miRNeasy kit for PBMCs, and the RNeasy kit for mouse skin. On the human side, TCRbeta sequencing was run on scalp tissue and on sorted CD4+ and CD8+ peripheral blood T cells from healthy controls and from alopecia areata patients with either patchy or totalis/universalis disease. For the treated patients, the SALT score, which quantifies what percentage of scalp surface area is affected, served as the measure of disease severity. Beyond this particular receptor, the publication reports: Higher clonality and more expanded CD8+ clones were observed in lesional scalp than in normal scalp, particularly in alopecia totalis/universalis, a finding suggestive of antigenic drive. During tofacitinib treatment, many expanded lesional clones stuck around in both scalp and blood, and this persistence may partly explain why relapse happens after treatment is stopped. The treated cohort was small, with a single nonresponder, so links between baseline CD8+ expansion and response need larger studies. Scalp clonality and the number of expanded CD8+ clones among the top 100 scalp clones were significantly decreased by tofacitinib. Unlike mouse skin, where gammadelta T cells dominate, normal human skin contains resident alphabeta T cells that get sequenced too, which complicates analysis of the scalp TCR repertoire. TCR sequences shared between patients were less clear than in mice, possibly partly because of HLA diversity in the patient population.

Its CDR3 holds 17 amino acids, cysteine through phenylalanine. The entry retains the CDR3 DNA only, 51 bases that are in frame from base 1. The germline V gene yields LGHNA for CDR1 and YSLEER for CDR2. V and J are trimmed by 3 bases and 6 bases, and the gene matches miss 9 bases of the junction. Read against the paper, the sample's time point label means: roughly 27 days on oral tofacitinib. The treatment or condition label, read with the paper, signifies: oral pan-JAK inhibitor, 5-10 mg twice daily. From alopecia areata patients, peripheral blood was collected along with lesional scalp punch biopsies. PBMCs were isolated by density centrifugation and stained for CD3, CD4 and CD8, and CD4+ and CD8+ T cells were sorted on a FACSAria.

The sample was CD4+ T cells sorted from blood, taken at week 4, from a patient treated with tofacitinib. This receptor was identified in a human donor with alopecia areata. The chain links TRBV4-3 with TRBJ2-4; a stretch of 12 junction bases matches TRBD2. The sequenced DNA is TGCGCCAGCAGCCAGGGCCTAGCGGGAGGGCCGGGAAACATTCAGTACTTC. Its amino acids are CASSQGLAGGPGNIQYF.